This T cell receptor (beta chain) derives from a study of neurological immune-mediated disorders. From the 5' RACE reads, TCRdb called clonotypes with MiXCR, one entry per CDR3 protein. In the table there are about 40,000 distinct CDR3 sequences, 2% to 3% of which are singletons. This clonotype came up many times. Germline V gene sequence: CDR1 SGHRS, CDR2 YFSETQ. The CDR3 spans 12 residues. Trimming shortened V by 4 bases and J by 0 bases, and 4 bases separated the two germline ends. The receptor was isolated from a man between 45 and 60 years old with multiple sclerosis. The rearrangement links TRBV5-1 to TRBJ2-5; unclear D gene. The sequenced sample consisted of PBMCs. The CDR3: CASSPDQETQYF. Written as DNA, the CDR3 is TGCGCCAGCAGCCCGGACCAAGAGACCCAGTACTTC.